This record concerns one T cell receptor beta chain sequence. Sequenced by immunoSEQ multiplex PCR; TCRdb stores in-frame clones only, minus some. The sample has 29,000 or so clones, approximately 90% seen once; the top ten hold about 9.4%. This record belongs to a study of OX40 agonist ivuxolimab in advanced cancers. The CDR3 sequence is 20 residues long. Germline CDR1 is WSHSY and CDR2 is SAAADI. Trimming stripped 7 bases from V and 0 bases from J, with 25 bases between. The clonotype was recovered from an adult with an advanced solid tumor such as melanoma, head and neck, liver or kidney cancer. Sample: CD4+ or CD8+ T cells sorted from blood, taken in a trial of the OX40 agonist ivuxolimab. The rearrangement joins TRBV10-2 to TRBJ2-6; D call uncertain. The CDR3 loop is CASIGALWVGFPSGANVLTF. The DNA for the CDR3 is TGCGCCAGCATTGGAGCATTATGGGTGGGATTTCCCTCTGGGGCCAACGTCCTGACTTTC.